This T cell receptor (beta chain) is from a study of blood T cell repertoires in COVID-19. About the study: Specimens from acute and convalescent COVID-19 originated in the United States, Italy and Spain. PBMCs, B-cell-depleted T cells, or T cells provided the cDNA or gDNA that made up the material.

Clones were read by immunoSEQ multiplex PCR, and TCRdb kept only the in-frame ones, dropping some. Seen here are some 200,000 clones, 80% to 85% observed once, and the top ten hold less than 3%. Trimming stripped 0 bases from V and 10 bases from J, with 19 bases between. Germline CDR1 reads SGHRS; CDR2 reads YFSETQ. The CDR3 has 15 amino acids. This chain joins TRBV5-1 and TRBJ1-1, with D perhaps TRBD1 (5 bases). The receptor was isolated from a human donor with acute or convalescent COVID-19. The donor label of this sample is uncertain. Sequencing was done on a sample of peripheral blood. The DNA of the CDR3 is TGCGCCAGCAGCTTGGGGGGATCGGGGGACTTATTAGCTTTCTTT. Amino acids: CASSLGGSGDLLAFF.